Below, 10 T cell receptor beta chains from the same sample are listed, as sequenced in a study of CD8 T cells in ankylosing spondylitis. TCRdb analysed the 5' RACE reads with MiXCR anew, one entry per CDR3 protein. Found here are under 170,000 distinct CDR3 sequences, approximately 48% of them singletons; the top ten hold roughly 15%. The sample was synovial fluid, either unsorted or a sorted T cell fraction (not recorded which). These receptors were taken from a male donor with ankylosing spondylitis.

The V and J genes are TRBV4-2 and TRBJ2-7, with 9 positions matching TRBD2. The CDR3 is 15 residues long. Germline V CDR1 and CDR2: LGHNA, YNFKEQ. Trimming cost V 2 bases and J 0 bases; bases outside gene matches: 2. The CDR3 spells CASSQHSGSSYEQYF. The CDR3 DNA reads as TGTGCCAGCAGCCAACATAGCGGGAGCTCCTACGAGCAGTACTTC.

The chain employs TRBV2 and TRBJ2-5, with D perhaps TRBD2 (6 bases). Trimming cost V 8 bases and J 2 bases, with 15 bases left between them. Per germline, CDR1 SNHLY and CDR2 FYNNEI. The CDR3 totals 14 residues. Here the CDR3 DNA reads TGTGCCAGCCACCACTCGGGGGAACAAGAGACCCAGTACTTC. This encodes CASHHSGEQETQYF.

This chain links TRBV29-1 with TRBJ2-1; weak D call: TRBD1 (5 bases). The V end was cut by 7 bases, the J end by 7 bases, with 14 bases between. Germline loops: CDR1 SQVTM, CDR2 ANQGSEA. The CDR3 contains 12 residues. The CDR3 protein is CSATPQGNEQFF. The CDR3 nucleotides read TGCAGCGCGACGCCTCAGGGAAATGAGCAGTTCTTC.

This clonotype was counted once. This sequence joins TRBV5-1 and TRBJ2-2; D ambiguous. V was clipped by 4 bases and J by 0 bases, with 10 bases between them. CDR1 and CDR2 from the germline V gene are SGHRS and YFSETQ. CDR3 length: 15 amino acids. This CDR3 reads CASSPTAANTGELFF. The CDR3 DNA reads TGCGCCAGCAGCCCCACTGCGGCGAACACCGGGGAGCTGTTTTTT.

CDR3 sequence (DNA): TGTGCCAGCAGCCACACTGCGGGACTAGCGGGATGGGAGACCCAGTACTTC. Protein product: CASSHTAGLAGWETQYF. The gene calls are TRBV12-3 or TRBV12-4 and TRBJ2-5, with 13 bases aligning to TRBD2. J lost 5 bases, V lost 6 bases, and 12 bases had no gene match. CDR3 length: 17 residues.

V gene TRBV5-5 combines with J gene TRBJ2-1; D is unclear. V shed 0 bases and J shed 4 bases, with 8 bases lying between them. Germline V lookup: CDR1 SGHKS, CDR2 YYEKEE (reference sequence). The CDR3 covers 14 residues. This CDR3 is CASSLEVGYNEQFF. CDR3 nucleotides: TGTGCCAGCAGCTTGGAGGTGGGGTACAATGAGCAGTTCTTC.

This chain connects TRBV18 to TRBJ2-7; tentatively, D is TRBD2 (5 bases). Trimming shortened V by 2 bases and J by 0 bases, and 8 bases separated the two germline ends. In germline, CDR1 is KGHSH, CDR2 LQKENI. The CDR3 runs 14 residues. CDR3 sequence: CASSPTGISYEQYF. CDR3 nucleotides: TGTGCCAGCTCACCAACCGGGATCTCCTACGAGCAGTACTTC.

The chain uses TRBV7-6 and TRBJ1-1, with a possible D match to TRBD1 (5 bases). In germline, CDR1 is SGHVS, CDR2 FNYEAQ. The CDR3 contains 16 residues. The V and J ends lost 2 bases and 5 bases respectively, with 18 bases between them. The CDR3 sequence: CASSLSWGVKGTEAFF. The CDR3 nucleotides read TGTGCCAGCAGCTTATCCTGGGGTGTTAAGGGGACTGAAGCTTTCTTT.

This clonotype turned up a few times. The V call is TRBV12-3 or TRBV12-4, the J call TRBJ1-2; perhaps TRBD1 as D (5 bases). V lost 5 bases to trimming and J lost 4 bases, with 17 bases between them. CDR3 length: 15 amino acids. CDR3 coding DNA: TGTGCCAGCAGTGTTTGGGGGGGAAGGCCCTATGGCTACACCTTC. Residues: CASSVWGGRPYGYTF.

The gene calls are TRBV4-2 and TRBJ2-5; D remains unclear. Trimming shortened V by 0 bases and J by 2 bases, and 10 bases separated the two germline ends. This CDR3 contains 15 residues. The germline V gene encodes CDR1 LGHNA and CDR2 YNFKEQ. The CDR3 DNA reads TGTGCCAGCAGCCAAGATCTTGGCGGACAAGAGACCCAGTACTTC. Encoded protein: CASSQDLGGQETQYF.